This TCR beta chain was observed in a study of shared clonotypes between healthy human individuals. At the level of the study: Donors had three CD4 naive, three CD4 memory, two CD8 naive and one CD8 memory plate apiece. Findings of the study overall: The sole specimen, blood, was sampled, and tissue repertoires likely differ.

Comments on this clone: The antigen is unknown. Distinct nucleotide sequences in the sample also encode this CDR3.

The table came from immunoSEQ multiplex PCR; TCRdb's copy has only in-frame clones and leaves some out. This table holds roughly 530,000 clones, 96% found once. Both subsets, CD45RA+ naive and CD45RA-negative memory, were split from the CD4+ cells. Trimming left V 0 bases short and J 4 bases short, with 8 bases between. Per germline, CDR1 SGHRS and CDR2 YFSETQ. This CDR3 spans 13 amino acids. The rearrangement links TRBV5-1 to TRBJ2-7; D unresolved. Sequencing was performed on naive CD4+ T cells sorted from blood. Subset described: CD45RA+ positively selected. The origin of this receptor is a woman in her twenties or thirties in good health. The CDR3 loop is CASSLGVAYEQYF. CDR3 DNA: TGCGCCAGCAGCTTGGGCGTGGCATACGAGCAGTACTTC.